This T cell receptor beta chain derives from a study of blood T cells in healthy people across ages. Findings of the study overall: Older age went with lower TCR beta diversity per million T cells, in a roughly linear way. When set beside aged donors, long-lived donors presented more naive CD4+ cells and higher diversity.

Combining a sample-barcoded 5' primer with a J-beta primer mix, a second PCR ran for roughly 6 to 12 cycles. MiXCR was run by TCRdb on the 5' RACE reads, yielding one entry per CDR3 protein. The sample comprises approximately 1,000,000 distinct CDR3 sequences, under 55% of which are singletons, and 15% to 20% rests with the top ten. Germline lookup yields CDR1 SGDLS and CDR2 YYNGEE. There are 15 residues in the CDR3. Comment on this clonotype: Its antigen is undetermined. A junction end diverges from the germline sequence, so it may reflect a read error.

The sequenced sample consisted of blood. The chain is built from TRBV9 and TRBJ1-2, with unresolved D. The receptor comes from a woman aged 55 to 70 in good health. CDR3 loop: CASSVQSSALYGYTF. CDR3 nucleotide sequence: TGTGCCAGTAGCGTTCAGAGTTCTGCGCTTTATGGCTACACCTTC.